These 9 T cell receptor beta chains were sequenced from one sample in a study of Ad26.COV2.S vaccination and SARS-CoV-2 variants. As for treatment: about 20 received Ad26.COV2.S at low or high dose, single or two shots; several received placebo; per-sample allocation not given. Samples came from day 63 after the first vaccine or placebo injection. Only in-frame clones appear in the TCRdb table, and some are missing; sequencing was by immunoSEQ multiplex PCR. The sample yields hundreds of thousands of clones, more than 80% seen once. The material sequenced was peripheral blood, taken in a trial of Ad26.COV2.S vaccine versus placebo. The receptor set was obtained from a person between 18 and 65 years old who received the Ad26.COV2.S COVID-19 vaccine or a placebo.

The sample holds a few counts of this clone. Other DNA sequences from this sample encode an identical CDR3 as well. The chain uses TRBV18 and TRBJ1-4, with no clear D. The CDR3 covers 13 residues. The V end lost 4 bases, the J end lost 0 bases, and 3 bases lay between the germline ends. Germline CDR1 KGHSH, CDR2 LQKENI. In DNA form, the CDR3 reads TGTGCCAGCTCACGAGCAACTAATGAAAAACTGTTTTTT. It codes for CASSRATNEKLFF.

This clone was counted a few times. The rearrangement joins TRBV5-4 to TRBJ2-7; possibly TRBD1 for D (6 bases). V was trimmed by 3 bases and J by 3 bases, leaving 16 bases between them. Germline-derived CDR1 and CDR2 are SGHNT and YYREEE (reference sequence). The CDR3 length is 15 residues. CDR3 coding DNA: TGTGCCAGCAGCTCCGGACAGTCCGGTTTCTACGAGCAGTACTTC. It is translated as CASSSGQSGFYEQYF.

V is TRBV5-4 and J is TRBJ1-1; D remains ambiguous. Trimming took 2 bases from V and 4 from J, leaving 9 bases between them. The CDR3 extends over 13 amino acids. Germline CDR1 is SGHNT and CDR2 is YYREEE (reference sequence). The chain's CDR3 is CASSFQTSTEAFF. CDR3 DNA sequence: TGTGCCAGCAGCTTTCAGACTAGCACTGAAGCTTTCTTT.

V and J are TRBV30 and TRBJ2-3; weak D call: TRBD1 (5 bases). Between the trimmed V and J ends, which lost 3 bases and 4 bases, there was a span of 14 bases. This CDR3 is 14 amino acids long. CDR1 is GTSNPN, CDR2 SVGIG, per germline (reference sequence). This CDR3 is CAWRFGAIPDTQYF. DNA for the CDR3: TGTGCCTGGAGGTTTGGGGCAATCCCAGATACGCAGTATTTT.

J is TRBJ1-2 and V is TRBV6-4; D uncertain. This CDR3 spans 14 amino acids. V lost 0 bases, J lost 8 bases, and 13 bases lay in between. Looked up from germline, CDR1 is MRHNA and CDR2 is SNTAGT. The CDR3 loop is CASSDSGTSSGYTF. CDR3 DNA: TGTGCCAGCAGTGACTCGGGCACCTCTTCGGGCTACACCTTC.

V usage is TRBV2 and J usage is TRBJ1-6, with TRBD1 as a possible D gene (6 bases). Germline CDR1 and CDR2: SNHLY and FYNNEI. The CDR3 has 14 residues. Trimming removed 6 bases from V and 11 bases from J, with 17 bases in between. The CDR3 DNA reads TGTGCCAGCAGGAGTGTGGGGGCGGGGACACCCCTCCACTTT. It codes for CASRSVGAGTPLHF.

This chain joins TRBV14 and TRBJ2-3, with TRBD2 as a possible D gene (6 bases). V was clipped by 3 bases and J by 11 bases, with 18 bases between them. The CDR3 covers 14 residues. Germline loops: CDR1 SGHDN, CDR2 FVKESK. The CDR3 nucleotides read TGTGCCAGCAGCCAGCGCACGGCGGGGTTGTTGCAGTATTTT. It specifies CASSQRTAGLLQYF.

This clone was observed a single time. This sequence joins TRBV6-1 and TRBJ2-5; D unresolved. CDR3 length: 15 residues. Germline V gene lookup returns CDR1 MNHNS and CDR2 SASEGT. Deletions cut 2 bases from V and 1 base from J, with 11 bases between. The CDR3 is CASSEIRDTQETQYF. CDR3 bases: TGTGCCAGCAGTGAAATTAGGGATACCCAAGAGACCCAGTACTTC.

This clone came up once. The chain joins TRBV24-1 to TRBJ2-5, with 10 bases identical to TRBD2. From germline, CDR1 is KGHDR and CDR2 SFDVKD. CDR3 size: 14 residues. V lost 7 bases and J lost 6; bases outside the gene matches: 7. Here the CDR3 reads CATRASGSEQTQYF. The CDR3 DNA sequence: TGTGCCACCAGGGCTAGCGGGAGTGAACAGACCCAGTACTTC.